This TCR beta chain appears in the sequencing data of a study of blood T cell repertoires in COVID-19. Study in general: T cells, B-cell-depleted T cells, or PBMCs supplied cDNA or gDNA.

How the authors handled the data: Amplifying reference gene primers gave estimates of nucleated cell counts. Clones were read by immunoSEQ multiplex PCR, and TCRdb kept only the in-frame ones, dropping some. The DNA was the basis for D and trimming; V, J and clone size are from that table. Here the sample spans about 120,000 clones, about four fifths being singletons. Germline V gene data show CDR1 as GTSNPN and CDR2 as SVGIG (reference sequence). Trimming left V 0 bases short and J 8 bases short, with 16 bases between. CDR3 size: 15 residues. Sequencing was performed on peripheral blood. The V gene is TRBV30, the J gene TRBJ2-2; D call uncertain. The sequence derives from a man in his sixties with active or convalescent COVID-19. CDR3 nucleotides: TGTGCCTGGAGTGTAGAGCTAGGCGGTCGAGGGGAGCTGTTTTTT. Translating it yields CAWSVELGGRGELFF.